The 18 T cell receptor beta chains in this list originate from one sample, sequenced in a study of monozygotic twins with cystic fibrosis. The table came from immunoSEQ multiplex PCR; TCRdb's copy has only in-frame clones and leaves some out. The sample consists of tens of thousands of clones, around nine tenths of them appearing once. The sequencing input was blood. The receptors were sampled from a boy aged 2-15 years with cystic fibrosis.

The rearrangement links TRBV20-1 to TRBJ1-2, with D hard to call. The CDR3 length is 11 residues. V was shortened by 4 bases and J by 4 bases, with 7 bases between the two germline ends. Germline V gene sequence: CDR1 DFQATT, CDR2 SNEGSKA (reference sequence). CDR3 residues: CSAIGGYGYTF. The DNA for the CDR3 is TGCAGTGCTATAGGAGGCTATGGCTACACCTTC.

V gene TRBV28 combines with J gene TRBJ1-5; D might be TRBD1 (5 bases). The CDR3 is 14 amino acids. V shed 3 bases and J shed 7 bases, with 13 bases lying between them. Germline CDR1 reads MDHEN; CDR2 reads SYDVKM. CDR3: CASSLGVGRQPQHF. CDR3 bases: TGTGCCAGCAGTTTGGGGGTGGGGCGGCAGCCCCAGCATTTT. The whole variable domain, filled in from reference TRBV28 and TRBJ1-5, reads DVKVTQSSRYLVKRTGEKVFLECVQDMDHENMFWYRQDPGLGLRLIYFSYDVKMKEKGDIPEGYSVSREKKERFSLILESASTNQTSMYLCASSLGVGRQPQHFGDGTRLSIL.

The chain carries TRBV18 and TRBJ1-2; D unresolved. The CDR3 consists of 14 residues. Between the trimmed V and J ends, which lost 2 bases and 2 bases, there was a span of 9 bases. Germline values: CDR1 KGHSH, CDR2 LQKENI. CDR3 coding DNA: TGTGCCAGCTCACCAAGTGAGGAGAACTATGGCTACACCTTC. Its translation is CASSPSEENYGYTF.

V and J are TRBV6-5 and TRBJ1-2; 7 positions match TRBD1. Germline assignment: CDR1 MNHEY and CDR2 SVGAGI. The CDR3 loop spans 12 amino acids. The V segment lost 6 bases and the J segment 5 bases; nucleotides outside the gene matches: 3. The CDR3 nucleotides are TGTGCCAGCAGCAGGACAGGTTATGGCTACACCTTC. Its protein product is CASSRTGYGYTF.

The chain links TRBV13 to TRBJ2-7; 9 nucleotides match TRBD1. Germline lookup yields CDR1 PRHDT and CDR2 FYEKMQ (reference sequence). This CDR3 is built from 13 residues. With V trimmed by 4 bases and J by 4 bases, 2 bases remained unmatched. The CDR3 reads CASSWDRAYEQYF. CDR3 DNA sequence: TGTGCCAGCAGCTGGGACAGGGCTTACGAGCAGTACTTC.

The chain has TRBV4-3 and TRBJ2-7, with D possibly called TRBD1 or TRBD2 (5 bases each). V lost 0 bases and J lost 7, with 13 bases in between. The CDR3 is 14 amino acids. Germline V gives CDR1 LGHNA, CDR2 YSLEER. CDR3 DNA sequence: TGCGCCAGCAGCCAAGATCGGGCAGGGAGAGAGCAGTACTTC. Encoded protein: CASSQDRAGREQYF.

The rearrangement links TRBV20-1 to TRBJ1-2, with D perhaps TRBD1 (6 bases). CDR1 DFQATT and CDR2 SNEGSKA come from the germline V gene (reference sequence). The CDR3 totals 11 residues. V lost 5 bases to trimming and J lost 8 bases, with 12 bases between them. As DNA, the CDR3 is TGCAGTGCTGGGGGGCCTTGGGGCTACACCTTC. Amino acids: CSAGGPWGYTF.

The CDR3: CASSLDPSVGNYGYTF. The CDR3 DNA follows: TGTGCCAGCAGCTTAGATCCCTCGGTAGGGAACTATGGCTACACCTTC. V and J are TRBV11-2 and TRBJ1-2, with D hard to call. The CDR3 extends over 16 amino acids. Germline CDR1 is SGHAT and CDR2 is FQNNGV. The ends were cut back, 0 bases at V and 2 bases at J, with 13 bases in the middle.

The chain joins TRBV11-2 to TRBJ2-7; D remains unclear. This CDR3 is 14 amino acids long. CDR1 and CDR2 (germline): SGHAT, FQNNGV. The V end was cut by 1 base, the J end by 2 bases, with 9 bases between. The CDR3, as DNA: TGTGCCAGCAGCTTAGTTCTCGGAACCTACGAGCAGTACTTC. Its protein is CASSLVLGTYEQYF. Full variable domain (remainder filled in from reference TRBV11-2 and TRBJ2-7): EAGVAQSPRYKIIEKRQSVAFWCNPISGHATLYWYQQILGQGPKLLIQFQNNGVVDDSQLPKDRFSAERLKGVDSTLKIQPAKLEDSAVYLCASSLVLGTYEQYFGPGTRLTVT.

V gene TRBV29-1 combines with J gene TRBJ1-1; 7 bases align to TRBD1. This CDR3 is built from 11 residues. The germline gives CDR1 SQVTM, CDR2 ANQGSEA. J was trimmed by 7 bases and V by 1 base; bases with no gene match: 0. DNA for the CDR3: TGCAGCGTTGAAGGACAGGGTGAAGCTTTCTTT. It encodes CSVEGQGEAFF.

The chain employs TRBV6-5 and TRBJ2-7; 12 bases map to TRBD2. The CDR3 spans 15 residues. V was clipped by 5 bases and J by 2 bases; unmatched bases: 4. Germline V gives CDR1 MNHEY, CDR2 SVGAGI. The CDR3 nucleotides read TGTGCCAGCAGTCGGACTAGCGGGGCCCCCTACGAGCAGTACTTC. It translates to CASSRTSGAPYEQYF.

This chain joins TRBV11-2 and TRBJ1-2, with D hard to call. The CDR3 consists of 13 residues. The V gene's germline CDR1 is SGHAT and CDR2 FQNNGV. Trimming pared 1 base from V and 7 bases from J, leaving 10 bases between. The CDR3 nucleotides read TGTGCCAGCAGCTTAGGAGGGTACGGTGGCTACACCTTC. Encoded protein: CASSLGGYGGYTF.

The rearrangement uses TRBV12-5 and TRBJ1-2, with D maybe TRBD1 (6 bases). Germline-derived CDR1 and CDR2 are LGHNT and FRNRAP. The CDR3 sequence is 20 residues long. Trimming took off 2 bases at V and 6 bases at J, with 31 bases between the two ends. CDR3 bases: TGTGCTAGTGGTTTGCGGGCTAGGGGGGCTTGGGTCTTTAAGAGGAATGGCTACACCTTC. Translated: CASGLRARGAWVFKRNGYTF.

The DNA of the CDR3 is TGTGCCAGCAGCCGGCAGACTAGCGGGGGACCCGGTTCGGCTGAGCAGTTCTTC. It translates to CASSRQTSGGPGSAEQFF. The chain links TRBV4-2 to TRBJ2-1; TRBD2 agrees at 12 bases. Germline CDR1 is LGHNA and CDR2 is YNFKEQ. After removal of 4 bases from V and 9 bases from J, the junction contained 16 bases not matched to a gene. The CDR3 loop spans 18 amino acids.

The chain combines TRBV6-5 with TRBJ1-6; 8 nucleotides line up with TRBD1. Germline lookup yields CDR1 MNHEY and CDR2 SVGAGI. The CDR3 has 15 amino acids. The J segment lost 6 bases and the V segment lost 2 bases, leaving 3 bases of the junction unmatched. The CDR3 reads CASSYEGQANSPLHF. CDR3 DNA sequence: TGTGCCAGCAGTTACGAGGGACAGGCTAATTCACCCCTCCACTTT.

This rearrangement joins TRBV5-1 to TRBJ1-1; TRBD1 might be the D (5 bases). The CDR3 has 17 amino acids. V dropped 7 bases and J dropped 0 bases, with 22 bases sitting between them. Germline CDR1 SGHRS, CDR2 YFSETQ. The CDR3 nucleotides are TGCGCCAGCTTTGAAGCAGGGAAATCCCCCATGAACACTGAAGCTTTCTTT. Encoded protein: CASFEAGKSPMNTEAFF. Full variable domain (missing parts from reference TRBV5-1 and TRBJ1-1): KAGVTQTPRYLIKTRGQQVTLSCSPISGHRSVSWYQQTPGQGLQFLFEYFSETQRNKGNFPGRFSGRQFSNSRSEMNVSTLELGDSALYLCASFEAGKSPMNTEAFFGQGTRLTVV.

The CDR3 coding sequence is TGTGCCAGCAGCCAAGGGACTAGCGGGGGAGGATCCGATACGCAGTATTTT. Translating gives CASSQGTSGGGSDTQYF. The V and J genes are TRBV4-2 and TRBJ2-3; 13 nucleotides align to TRBD2. V gave up 1 base and J gave up 6 bases; unmatched junction bases: 7. In germline, CDR1 is LGHNA, CDR2 YNFKEQ. This CDR3 is 17 amino acids long.

V is TRBV6-5 and J is TRBJ1-2, with 9 bases identical to TRBD1. CDR1 and CDR2 (germline): MNHEY, SVGAGI. Trimming took 2 bases from V and 3 from J; bases not matched to a gene: 4. The CDR3 sequence is 15 residues long. The CDR3 spells CASSYAQGADYGYTF. DNA for the CDR3: TGTGCCAGCAGTTACGCACAGGGGGCTGACTATGGCTACACCTTC.